Included here is one T cell receptor beta chain sequence, with context. The antigen remains undetermined. These data come from a study of cytomegalovirus exposure and HLA in healthy donors. PCR was performed using 60 Vbeta and 13 Jbeta primers. Original methodology: Approximately 12 million of the 80 million or so unique TCR beta chains counted in a later analysis were shared. Some clones are missing from TCRdb's copy, which holds only in-frame ones; the method was immunoSEQ multiplex PCR. D and trimming were read from the DNA, whereas the V and J calls and clone size are those reported in that table. The sample includes some 110,000 clones. This CDR3 region has 16 residues. Trimming removed 3 bases from V and 3 bases from J, with 17 bases in between. CDR1 is LGHNA and CDR2 is YSLEER in the germline V gene. Study-wide points: About 90% or about 30% of the time was how often most TCR beta V segments were productive, according to an earlier analysis. Cytomegalovirus-associated status was assigned to fewer than 200 TCR beta chains.

This chain joins TRBV4-3 and TRBJ1-2; TRBD1 is a possible D gene (6 bases). The sequencing sample was made of PBMCs. The clonotype originates from a man younger than 45 in good health and CMV-seronegative. Here the CDR3 reads CASSQVAAGVDYGYTF. CDR3 nucleotide sequence: TGCGCCAGCAGCCAGGTCGCGGCAGGGGTGGACTATGGCTACACCTTC.